The present T cell receptor (beta chain) was sequenced within a study of CD8+CD57+ T cells in acquired aplastic anemia. Study as a whole: Sorted CD4+ and CD8+ cells gave an average of roughly 3.2 ug of DNA. Overall study results and limits: A significant difference in CD8+ Simpson's diversity between patients and controls was not found. Between patients and controls, roughly 29 CD8+ CDR3 sequences were found in common.

This CDR3 spans 16 amino acids. CDR1 DFQATT and CDR2 SNEGSKA come from the germline V gene (reference sequence). Sequencing was done on patients that had shown CD8+CD57+ cell expansion by flow cytometry. With regard to this clonotype: The antigen is unknown. One junction end does not reproduce the germline sequence, and a read error may be involved.

Template material for TCR beta VDJ and CDR3 profiling consisted of genomic DNA. MiXCR, applied by TCRdb to the reads, yields one record per CDR3 protein. Among approximately 470,000 distinct CDR3 sequences listed, less than 35% were seen once. The J gene is TRBJ1-5, the V gene TRBV20-1, with 9 bases matching TRBD1. The sample comprised sorted CD4+, CD8+, or CD8+CD57+ T cells (not recorded which) from PBMCs. The source is a human donor with aplastic anemia. CDR3 region: CGATSGTGIRNQPQHF. The CDR3 nucleotides are TGCGGTGCGACGTCCGGGACAGGGATTAGGAATCAGCCCCAGCATTTT.